The clone carrying this TCR beta chain has just a few counts. Its antigen is not known. Peripheral blood from each donor was collected in a volume of 8 to 10 milliliters. The data stem from a study of blood T cells in healthy people across ages. General study findings and limits: Diversity was estimated from one million T cells, and these estimates were considered underestimates.

V was pared by 7 bases and J by 7 bases, with 8 bases of the junction left unmatched. The CDR3 has 13 amino acids. Sample-barcoded 5' priming and a J-beta primer mix drove a second PCR of about 6 to 12 cycles. Each CDR3 protein is one row after TCRdb ran MiXCR on the 5' RACE reads. The sample yields 1.5 million to 2 million distinct CDR3 sequences, 30% to 35% seen once. The chain combines TRBV12-3 or TRBV12-4 with TRBJ2-5; 8 nucleotides line up with TRBD1. The TCR sequence derives from a young woman in good health. Sequenced input: blood. Written as DNA, the CDR3 is TGTGCCAGCAAAGGACAGGGTAACGGGACCCAGTACTTC. It encodes CASKGQGNGTQYF.